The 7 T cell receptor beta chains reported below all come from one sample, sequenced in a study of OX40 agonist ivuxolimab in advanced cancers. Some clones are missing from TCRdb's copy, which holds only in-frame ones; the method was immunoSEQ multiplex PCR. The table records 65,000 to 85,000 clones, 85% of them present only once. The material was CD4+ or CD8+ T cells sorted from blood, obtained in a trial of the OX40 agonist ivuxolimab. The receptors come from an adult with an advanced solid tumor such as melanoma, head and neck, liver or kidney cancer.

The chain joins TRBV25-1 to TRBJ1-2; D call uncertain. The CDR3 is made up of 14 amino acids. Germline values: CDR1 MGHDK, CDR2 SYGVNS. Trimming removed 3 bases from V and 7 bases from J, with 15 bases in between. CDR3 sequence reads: CASSDRGPMLGYTF. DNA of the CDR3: TGTGCCAGCAGTGATCGAGGTCCTATGCTTGGCTACACCTTC.

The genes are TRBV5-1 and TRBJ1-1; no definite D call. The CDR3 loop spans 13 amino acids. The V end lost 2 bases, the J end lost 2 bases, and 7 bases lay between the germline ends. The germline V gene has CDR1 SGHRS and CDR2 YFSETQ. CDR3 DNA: TGCGCCAGCAGCTTCGGCCACAACACTGAAGCTTTCTTT. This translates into CASSFGHNTEAFF.

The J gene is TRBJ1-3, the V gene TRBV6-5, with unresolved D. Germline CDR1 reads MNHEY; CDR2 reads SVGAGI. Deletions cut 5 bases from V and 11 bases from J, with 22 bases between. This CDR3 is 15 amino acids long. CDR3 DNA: TGTGCCAGCAGTCACACCGCGGACCCGGTTTCGGCCATATATTTT. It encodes CASSHTADPVSAIYF.

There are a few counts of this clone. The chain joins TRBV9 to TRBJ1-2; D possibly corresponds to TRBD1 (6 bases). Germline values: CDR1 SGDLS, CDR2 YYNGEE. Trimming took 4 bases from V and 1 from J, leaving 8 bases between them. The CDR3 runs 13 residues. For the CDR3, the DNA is TGTGCCAGCAGCCGGGACAATAACTATGGCTACACCTTC. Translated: CASSRDNNYGYTF. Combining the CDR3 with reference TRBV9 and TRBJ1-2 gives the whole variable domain DSGVTQTPKHLITATGQRVTLRCSPRSGDLSVYWYQQSLDQGLQFLIQYYNGEERAKGNILERFSAQQFPDLHSELNLSSLELGDSALYFCASSRDNNYGYTFGSGTRLTVV.

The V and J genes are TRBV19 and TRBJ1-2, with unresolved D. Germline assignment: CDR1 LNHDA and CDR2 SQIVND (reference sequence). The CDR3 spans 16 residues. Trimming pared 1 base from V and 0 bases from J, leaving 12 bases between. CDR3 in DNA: TGTGCCAGTAGTATAGTGTTCGGCAGCTCTAACTATGGCTACACCTTC. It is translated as CASSIVFGSSNYGYTF.

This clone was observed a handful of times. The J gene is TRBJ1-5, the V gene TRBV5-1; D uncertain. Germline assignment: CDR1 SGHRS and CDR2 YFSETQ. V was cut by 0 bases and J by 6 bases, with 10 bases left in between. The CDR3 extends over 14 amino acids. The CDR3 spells CASSLDGGTQPQHF. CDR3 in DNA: TGCGCCAGCAGCTTGGATGGTGGAACTCAGCCCCAGCATTTT. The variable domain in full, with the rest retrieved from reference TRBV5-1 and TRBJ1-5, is KAGVTQTPRYLIKTRGQQVTLSCSPISGHRSVSWYQQTPGQGLQFLFEYFSETQRNKGNFPGRFSGRQFSNSRSEMNVSTLELGDSALYLCASSLDGGTQPQHFGDGTRLSIL.

The CDR3 nucleotides read TGTGCCAGCAGCCAAGTAGGGGCAGGGGGGGATCAGCCCCAGCATTTT. Amino acids: CASSQVGAGGDQPQHF. This chain links TRBV4-2 with TRBJ1-5, with 7 bases lining up with TRBD1. Germline V CDR1 and CDR2: LGHNA, YNFKEQ. The CDR3 sequence is 16 residues long. J lost 5 bases, V lost 1 base, and 8 bases had no gene match.